The 29 T cell receptor beta chains below were found in one sample sequenced in a study of CD8 T cells in ankylosing spondylitis. MiXCR, applied by TCRdb to the 5' RACE reads, yields one record per CDR3 protein. The data show 250,000 or so distinct CDR3 sequences, more than 20% seen once. The sample consisted of blood, either unsorted or a sorted T cell fraction (not recorded which). The receptor set was obtained from a male donor with ankylosing spondylitis or in good health (not recorded which).

The V gene is TRBV24-1, the J gene TRBJ1-1; D not certain. This CDR3 has 12 residues. From germline, CDR1 is KGHDR and CDR2 SFDVKD. V lost 5 bases and J 1 base, leaving 4 bases between the germline ends. CDR3 residues: CATSGGNTEAFF. The DNA for the CDR3 is TGTGCCACCAGTGGCGGGAACACTGAAGCTTTCTTT.

The chain has TRBV28 and TRBJ2-1; D unclear. The V end was cut by 2 bases, the J end by 5 bases, with 7 bases between. Germline V gives CDR1 MDHEN, CDR2 SYDVKM. The CDR3 extends over 13 amino acids. The CDR3 loop reads CASSLLRNNEQFF. CDR3 nucleotide sequence: TGTGCCAGCAGTTTACTTAGGAACAATGAGCAGTTCTTC.

This clonotype was counted between two and nine times. The chain has TRBV5-4 and TRBJ2-7, with 8 bases matching TRBD2. The germline CDR1 and CDR2 sequences are SGHNT and YYREEE (reference sequence). Losses at the gene ends were 3 bases for V and 5 bases for J; bases not matched to a gene: 4. The CDR3 covers 13 residues. CDR3 region: CASSWGAGDEQYF. The CDR3 DNA reads as TGTGCCAGCAGCTGGGGAGCGGGGGACGAGCAGTACTTC.

This clonotype appeared a single time. The rearrangement joins TRBV7-2 to TRBJ2-5; D is possibly TRBD2 (5 bases). V was shortened by 11 bases and J by 5 bases, with 12 bases between the two germline ends. CDR1 and CDR2 from the germline V gene are SGHTA and FQGNSA. The CDR3 is 11 amino acids. The CDR3 sequence: CAAYRGETQYF. The CDR3 region has the DNA TGTGCCGCCTACAGAGGGGAGACCCAGTACTTC.

This clonotype occurred many times. The chain couples TRBV3-1 to TRBJ2-5, with 7 bases fitting TRBD2. Germline CDR1 is LGHDT and CDR2 is YNNKEL (reference sequence). The CDR3 is made up of 15 amino acids. The V segment lost 0 bases and the J segment 5 bases; nucleotides outside the gene matches: 6. CDR3 in DNA: TGTGCCAGCAGCCAAGAAGGGAGGCGGGGGGAGACCCAGTACTTC. Its protein product is CASSQEGRRGETQYF.

The chain has TRBV4-2 and TRBJ2-1, with a weak D call TRBD1 (6 bases). There are 14 residues in the CDR3. The germline V and J ends were trimmed by 8 bases and 3 bases, with 14 bases remaining between them. Per germline, CDR1 LGHNA and CDR2 YNFKEQ. The CDR3 nucleotides are TGTGCCAGCGGCCCAGGGGTCCTCTACAATGAGCAGTTCTTC. The encoded protein is CASGPGVLYNEQFF.

This clonotype has a count of ten or more. The rearrangement joins TRBV20-1 to TRBJ2-7; D tentatively reads TRBD1 or TRBD2 (5 bases each). With 6 bases removed from V and 0 bases from J, the gap between germline ends came to 12 bases. The CDR3 has 13 amino acids. The germline gives CDR1 DFQATT, CDR2 SNEGSKA (reference sequence). The CDR3 here is CSATRDGSYEQYF. The CDR3, as DNA: TGCAGTGCAACCCGGGACGGCTCCTACGAGCAGTACTTC.

This clonotype came up many times. This chain connects TRBV12-3 or TRBV12-4 to TRBJ2-5, with 8 positions matching TRBD1. After removal of 4 bases from V and 5 bases from J, the junction contained 3 bases not matched to a gene. The CDR3 has 13 residues. The CDR3 DNA reads as TGTGCCAGCAGTTGGACAGGGAGGGAGACCCAGTACTTC. Translated: CASSWTGRETQYF.

The CDR3 coding sequence is TGCAGTGCCCTAGGGGAGAAGACCCAGTACTTC. Its translation is CSALGEKTQYF. This chain links TRBV20-1 with TRBJ2-5; either TRBD1 or TRBD2 may supply D (5 bases each). The CDR3 is made up of 11 amino acids. Trimming took 6 bases from V and 6 from J, leaving 11 bases between them. The V gene's germline CDR1 is DFQATT and CDR2 SNEGSKA (reference sequence).

This clonotype was counted only a few times. The rearrangement links TRBV19 to TRBJ2-3; no reliable D call. From germline, CDR1 is LNHDA and CDR2 SQIVND (reference sequence). CDR3 length: 15 amino acids. V was cut by 5 bases and J by 0 bases, with 12 bases left in between. The CDR3 DNA reads as TGTGCCAGTAGTCCGAATAGGCGTAGCACAGATACGCAGTATTTT. Its protein is CASSPNRRSTDTQYF.

This chain connects TRBV20-1 to TRBJ2-3; D is tentatively TRBD1 or TRBD2 (5 bases each). The CDR3 spans 15 residues. CDR1 DFQATT and CDR2 SNEGSKA come from the germline V gene (reference sequence). V lost 6 bases, J lost 4 bases, and 20 bases lay in between. The CDR3, as DNA: TGCAGTGCCGCCGGGACCCCGCCGAGGGCAGATACGCAGTATTTT. The encoded protein is CSAAGTPPRADTQYF.

The CDR3 sequence: CSVGGTSGYNEQFF. The CDR3 bases are TGCAGCGTGGGAGGGACTAGCGGTTACAATGAGCAGTTCTTC. The chain recombines TRBV29-1 with TRBJ2-1; TRBD2 matches at 11 bases. Germline CDR1 reads SQVTM; CDR2 reads ANQGSEA. The CDR3 consists of 14 residues. Trimming cost V 6 bases and J 4 bases; bases outside gene matches: 5.

This clonotype was counted ten times or more. The genes are TRBV12-3 or TRBV12-4 and TRBJ2-7; TRBD1 agrees at 8 bases. V dropped 3 bases and J dropped 4; count of bases not matched to a gene: 11. CDR3 length: 16 residues. The CDR3 loop reads CASSLAGQGQRYEQYF. The CDR3 nucleotides read TGTGCCAGCAGTTTGGCCGGACAGGGTCAACGATACGAGCAGTACTTC.

The chain uses TRBV10-3 and TRBJ1-2; 7 bases are shared with TRBD1. The germline V gene has CDR1 ENHRY and CDR2 SYGVKD. V gave up 7 bases and J gave up 8 bases; unmatched junction bases: 4. The CDR3 has 11 amino acids. CDR3 nucleotide sequence: TGTGCCATCACTACAGGGGAAGGCTACACCTTC. Encoded protein: CAITTGEGYTF.

The CDR3 DNA sequence: TGCAGTGCTAAGGCCACTCGGGACAGTCTCCAAGAGACCCAGTACTTC. As protein: CSAKATRDSLQETQYF. This chain joins TRBV20-1 and TRBJ2-5; 7 bases map to TRBD1. Per the germline V gene, CDR1 is DFQATT and CDR2 is SNEGSKA (reference sequence). CDR3 length: 16 residues. Trimming removed 4 bases from V and 1 base from J; junction bases left unmatched: 12.

Ten or more counts support this clonotype. The gene calls are TRBV15 and TRBJ2-3, with D perhaps given as TRBD1 or TRBD2 (5 bases each). Germline CDR1 and CDR2: LNHNV and YYDKDF (reference sequence). With 1 base removed from V and 2 bases from J, the gap between germline ends came to 10 bases. The CDR3 has 15 amino acids. The CDR3 is CATSRAGTNTDTQYF. The CDR3 bases are TGTGCCACCAGCAGAGCGGGGACGAACACAGATACGCAGTATTTT.

The chain is built from TRBV11-2 and TRBJ2-1; D may be TRBD1 (6 bases). Trimming pared 5 bases from V and 3 bases from J, leaving 14 bases between. CDR1 is SGHAT and CDR2 is FQNNGV in the germline V gene. This CDR3 comprises 15 residues. The chain's CDR3 is CASSPTGFDYNEQFF. The DNA for the CDR3 is TGTGCCAGCAGCCCTACAGGGTTTGACTACAATGAGCAGTTCTTC. Full variable domain (missing parts from reference TRBV11-2 and TRBJ2-1): EAGVAQSPRYKIIEKRQSVAFWCNPISGHATLYWYQQILGQGPKLLIQFQNNGVVDDSQLPKDRFSAERLKGVDSTLKIQPAKLEDSAVYLCASSPTGFDYNEQFFGPGTRLTVL.

This sequence joins TRBV19 and TRBJ2-5, with 10 bases matching TRBD1. Trimming took 9 bases from V and 1 from J; bases not matched to a gene: 8. The CDR3 covers 15 residues. CDR1 is LNHDA, CDR2 SQIVND, per germline (reference sequence). DNA of the CDR3: TGTGCCAGCACTGGGACAGGGGACCTCCAAGAGACCCAGTACTTC. It codes for CASTGTGDLQETQYF. The whole variable domain, remainder taken from reference TRBV19 and TRBJ2-5, is DGGITQSPKYLFRKEGQNVTLSCEQNLNHDAMYWYRQDPGQGLRLIYYSQIVNDFQKGDIAEGYSVSREKKESFPLTVTSAQKNPTAFYLCASTGTGDLQETQYFGPGTRLLVL.

In this sample, this clonotype turned up a few times. The chain combines TRBV10-3 with TRBJ2-1; 10 bases align to TRBD1. The germline CDR1 and CDR2 sequences are ENHRY and SYGVKD. The CDR3 covers 13 residues. The junction had 2 bases not matched to a gene; V was cut back by 6 bases and J by 6 bases. This chain's CDR3 is CAISRTGGNEQFF. In DNA, the CDR3 is TGTGCCATCAGCCGGACAGGGGGCAATGAGCAGTTCTTC.

A remark on this clonotype: A much larger clone is a single base away; this may be a read error. Here the CDR3 DNA reads TGTGCCACCAGCAGAGAGTTTGAGACCCAGTACTTC. This encodes CATSREFETQYF. The rearrangement joins TRBV15 to TRBJ2-5; D not certain. This CDR3 is built from 12 residues. The V end was cut by 0 bases, the J end by 5 bases, with 4 bases between. Germline CDR1 reads LNHNV; CDR2 reads YYDKDF (reference sequence).

This clonotype was seen repeatedly, ten times or more. Here the CDR3 reads CSGSSGGGSYNEQFF. CDR3 DNA sequence: TGCAGCGGAAGTAGCGGGGGGGGCTCCTACAATGAGCAGTTCTTC. V gene TRBV29-1 combines with J gene TRBJ2-1, with TRBD2 identical over 11 bases. Trimming took 7 bases from V and 0 from J; bases not matched to a gene: 5. The CDR3 covers 15 residues. The V gene's germline CDR1 is SQVTM and CDR2 ANQGSEA.

This clonotype showed up many times. V and J are TRBV10-1 and TRBJ2-4, with a possible D match to TRBD2 (6 bases). V lost 3 bases and J lost 9, with 12 bases in between. CDR1 and CDR2 (germline): WNHNN, SYGVQD (reference sequence). The CDR3 spans 13 residues. This CDR3 is CASSDPGLSIQYF. The CDR3 bases are TGCGCCAGCAGTGATCCGGGACTTAGCATTCAGTACTTC.

The chain couples TRBV7-3 to TRBJ1-2; D call uncertain. The CDR3 sequence is 14 residues long. V lost 0 bases and J lost 8, with 13 bases in between. Per the germline V gene, CDR1 is SGHTA and CDR2 is FQGTGA. CDR3 DNA sequence: TGTGCCAGCAGCTTAACGGGGAGCCAGGCGGGCTACACCTTC. Encoded protein: CASSLTGSQAGYTF.

This clonotype was recorded a few times. J is TRBJ1-1 and V is TRBV12-3 or TRBV12-4; tentative D call: TRBD1 (5 bases). The CDR3 is 13 residues long. V shed 6 bases and J shed 5 bases, with 13 bases lying between them. CDR3 region: CASRAGMGTEAFF. Written as DNA, the CDR3 is TGTGCCAGCAGGGCAGGGATGGGTACTGAAGCTTTCTTT.

This clonotype turned up a few times. V is TRBV29-1 and J is TRBJ2-1; no reliable D call. V was clipped by 7 bases and J by 2 bases, with 9 bases between them. This CDR3 contains 12 residues. Germline CDR1 reads SQVTM; CDR2 reads ANQGSEA. Written as DNA, the CDR3 is TGCAGCGCGAGAGCGACCTACAATGAGCAGTTCTTC. Its protein is CSARATYNEQFF.

The rearrangement links TRBV28 to TRBJ2-4; D perhaps matches TRBD2 (6 bases). Germline V lookup: CDR1 MDHEN, CDR2 SYDVKM. V shed 5 bases and J shed 0 bases, with 17 bases lying between them. The CDR3 loop spans 17 amino acids. The CDR3 sequence: CASSHLALLPAKNIQYF. The DNA of the CDR3 is TGTGCCAGCAGTCATCTAGCGCTCCTACCAGCCAAAAACATTCAGTACTTC.

The chain is built from TRBV4-2 and TRBJ2-1; TRBD1 might be the D (6 bases). The CDR3 extends over 12 amino acids. Germline V gives CDR1 LGHNA, CDR2 YNFKEQ. Between the trimmed V and J ends, which lost 0 bases and 13 bases, there was a span of 10 bases. The DNA for the CDR3 is TGTGCCAGCAGCCAAGAGAGGGGGAAACAGTTCTTC. Encoded protein: CASSQERGKQFF.

In this sample, this clonotype turned up a few times. The chain is built from TRBV20-1 and TRBJ2-2, with a weak D call TRBD2 (5 bases). CDR3 length equals 11 residues. CDR1 is DFQATT and CDR2 is SNEGSKA in the germline V gene (reference sequence). Trimming took 6 bases from V and 7 from J, leaving 9 bases between them. The CDR3 nucleotides are TGCAGTGCCCCCACTAGCGGGGAGCTGTTTTTT. Encoded protein: CSAPTSGELFF.

In this sample, this clonotype turned up a few times. CDR3 residues: CASRGGGLQTQYF. The CDR3 DNA reads as TGTGCCAGCAGAGGGGGGGGTCTCCAGACCCAGTACTTC. V is TRBV12-3 or TRBV12-4 and J is TRBJ2-5; D perhaps matches TRBD2 (7 bases). V was cut by 6 bases and J by 6 bases, with 14 bases left in between. There are 13 residues in the CDR3.